This TCR beta chain came from a study of shared clonotypes between healthy human individuals. Trimming took 5 bases from V and 4 from J; bases not matched to a gene: 5. The germline V gene encodes CDR1 SGHTA and CDR2 FQGTGA. The CDR3 runs to 14 residues. Naivety among CD8 cells was defined by CD45RO negativity and positive CCR7 selection, thereby excluding terminally differentiated effector memory CD45RA+ cells. On this clone: Its target is unknown. The same CDR3 arises from other DNA sequences in this sample as well.

Study conclusions and caveats: Across several donors, naive CD4 shared roughly 5%, naive CD8 3% to 3.5%, memory CD4 2% to 2.5%, memory CD8 around 0.42%. Generation probability values for non-shared clonotypes were lower than those for clonotypes shared by all four donors.

The assay ran at deep level. Repertoires were generated with immunoSEQ multiplex PCR, while TCRdb's copy carries only in-frame clones and drops some. The sample contains roughly 810,000 clones, 90% to 98% of which appear only once. Specimen: naive CD8+ T cells sorted from blood. The clonotype originates from a man aged 25-45 years in good health. V and J are TRBV7-3 and TRBJ2-1, with 7 positions matching TRBD1. The CDR3 protein is CASSPARGYNEQFF. The CDR3 DNA is TGTGCCAGCAGCCCGGCCAGGGGGTACAATGAGCAGTTCTTC.